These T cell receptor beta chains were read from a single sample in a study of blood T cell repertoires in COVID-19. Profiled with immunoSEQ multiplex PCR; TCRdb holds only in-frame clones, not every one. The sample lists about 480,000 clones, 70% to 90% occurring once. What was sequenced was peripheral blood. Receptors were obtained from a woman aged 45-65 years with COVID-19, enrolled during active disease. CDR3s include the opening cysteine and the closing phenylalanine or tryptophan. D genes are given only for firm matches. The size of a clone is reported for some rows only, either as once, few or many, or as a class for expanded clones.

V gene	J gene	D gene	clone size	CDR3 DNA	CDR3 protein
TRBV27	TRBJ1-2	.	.	TGTGCCAGCAGGACAGGAGTAAACTATGGCTACACCTTC	CASRTGVNYGYTF
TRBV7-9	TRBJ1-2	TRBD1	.	TGTGCCAGCAGCCCCGGGACAGGGAGATATCATGGCTACACCTTC	CASSPGTGRYHGYTF
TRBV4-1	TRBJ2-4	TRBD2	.	TGCGCCAGCAGCCCACCGGGCTCCGGGACTAGCGAGTTGATCGCCAAAAACATTCAGTACTTC	CASSPPGSGTSELIAKNIQYF
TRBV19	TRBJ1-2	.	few	TGTGCCAGTAGTATATTGGCGGGAGCTAACTATGGCTACACCTTC	CASSILAGANYGYTF
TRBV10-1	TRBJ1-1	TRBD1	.	TGCGCCAGCAGTAAGACACAGGGGACCACGCCTTTCTTT	CASSKTQGTTPFF
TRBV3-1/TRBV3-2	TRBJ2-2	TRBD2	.	TGTGCCAGCAGCCCGGGACTAGCGGGGGGATGGAACACCGGGGAGCTGTTTTTT	CASSPGLAGGWNTGELFF
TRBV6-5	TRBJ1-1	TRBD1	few	TGTGCCAGCAGTTCCGGGACAGCGAACACTGAAGCTTTCTTT	CASSSGTANTEAFF
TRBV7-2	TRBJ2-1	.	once	TGTGCCAGCAGCAGAGATGCCCACAGTAATGAGCAGTTCTTC	CASSRDAHSNEQFF
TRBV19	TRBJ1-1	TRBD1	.	TGTGCCAGTAGTCCCACAGGGGGAAGGACTGAAGCTTTCTTT	CASSPTGGRTEAFF
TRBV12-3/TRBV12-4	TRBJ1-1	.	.	TGTGCCAGCAGTTTGGGAGGGACCACTGAAGCTTTCTTT	CASSLGGTTEAFF
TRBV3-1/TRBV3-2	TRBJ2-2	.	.	TGTGCCAGCAGCCAAGGTCCAGGTCCCGGGGAGCTGTTTTTT	CASSQGPGPGELFF
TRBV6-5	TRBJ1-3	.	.	TGTGCCAGCAGCGCGGGGTTCTCTGGAAACACCATATATTTT	CASSAGFSGNTIYF
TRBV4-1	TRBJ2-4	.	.	TGCGCCAGCAGCCAAACCGGGACTGCCGAGGCCAAAAACATTCAGTACTTC	CASSQTGTAEAKNIQYF
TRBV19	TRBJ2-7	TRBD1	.	TGTGCCAGTAGTATAGGGTGGGGACAGTTCTACGAGCAGTACTTC	CASSIGWGQFYEQYF
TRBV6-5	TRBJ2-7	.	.	TGTGCCAGCAGTTACTCGACTGGGTACGAGCAGTACTTC	CASSYSTGYEQYF
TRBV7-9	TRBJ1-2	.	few	TGTGCCAGCAGCTTACAGGCAGGGAACTATGGCTACACCTTC	CASSLQAGNYGYTF
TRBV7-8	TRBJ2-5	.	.	TGTGCCAGCCTAACCCCAGGGTCCCAGATACAAGAGACCCAGTACTTC	CASLTPGSQIQETQYF
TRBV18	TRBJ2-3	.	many	TGTGCCAGCTCACCCTCCACAGATACGCAGTATTTT	CASSPSTDTQYF
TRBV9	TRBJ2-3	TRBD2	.	TGTGCCAGCAGCGTACCCTCTAGCGGGGGGACAGATACGCAGTATTTT	CASSVPSSGGTDTQYF
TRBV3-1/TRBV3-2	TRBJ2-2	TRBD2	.	TGTGCCAGCAGCAAGACGGGAGGGATAGACGCGAACACCGGGGAGCTGTTTTTT	CASSKTGGIDANTGELFF
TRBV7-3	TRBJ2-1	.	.	TGTGCCAGCAGCTCGACTCAAGGTGAGCAGTTCTTC	CASSSTQGEQFF
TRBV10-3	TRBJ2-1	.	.	TGTGCCATCAGTGAAGGCGGGGGCTCCTTGGATGAGCAGTTCTTC	CAISEGGGSLDEQFF
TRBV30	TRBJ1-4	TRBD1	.	TGTGCCTGGAGTCAAAACAGGGGCGTAGGGGAAAAACTGTTTTTT	CAWSQNRGVGEKLFF
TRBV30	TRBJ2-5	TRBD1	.	TGTGCCTGGAGTGCAGGGGACAGAGTGGGAGAGACCCAGTACTTC	CAWSAGDRVGETQYF
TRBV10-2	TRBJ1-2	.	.	TGCGCCAGCAGTGAGGCGGCCGGCTTCTATGGCTACACCTTC	CASSEAAGFYGYTF
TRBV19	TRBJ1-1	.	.	TGTGCCACCTCACGGGGGGACGAGGACACTGAAGCTTTCTTT	CATSRGDEDTEAFF
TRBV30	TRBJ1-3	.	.	TGTGCCTGGAGTGTGGGCAGGTCGAGAGGAAACACCATATATTTT	CAWSVGRSRGNTIYF
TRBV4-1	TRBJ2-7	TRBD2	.	TGCGCCAGCAGCCCGGGACTAGCGAGAAAGCCCTACGAGCAGTACTTC	CASSPGLARKPYEQYF
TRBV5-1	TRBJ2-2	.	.	TGCGCCAGCAGCTTAGGAGGGGCAGGGACCGGGGAGCTGTTTTTT	CASSLGGAGTGELFF
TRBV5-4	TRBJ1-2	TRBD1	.	TGTGCCAGCAGCTTGGGGGGACAGGGCTCTGACTATGGCTACACCTTC	CASSLGGQGSDYGYTF
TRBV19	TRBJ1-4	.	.	TGTGCCAGTAGTATAGACTCTGCAACTAATGAAAAACTGTTTTTT	CASSIDSATNEKLFF
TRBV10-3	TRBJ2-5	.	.	TGTGCCATCAGTGAGTCGGAAGGGGCAGAGACCCAGTACTTC	CAISESEGAETQYF
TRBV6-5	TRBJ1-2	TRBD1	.	TGTGCCAGCAGCAGGGGGCTCGACTATGGCTACACCTTC	CASSRGLDYGYTF
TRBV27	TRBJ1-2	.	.	TGTGCCAGCAGTCCAGGGACCTCCGGGGGCTATGGCTACACCTTC	CASSPGTSGGYGYTF